The next 10 T cell receptor beta chains were all read from a single sample in a study of identical twins (dated by TCRdb to 2016 to 2017). To prepare the library, 5' RACE was applied. The run used an Illumina HiSeq 2000. Using fastp at Q25 and MiXCR, TCRdb reprocessed the public reads and kept productive beta chains. Rows merge per CDR3 protein into single entries with the most common DNA and genes. A total of around 650,000 distinct CDR3 sequences appear in this sample, around 7.4% of them only once. Clones ranked in the top ten supply approximately 1.5% of the sample. These same data were also listed under a study on yellow fever vaccine responses in identical twins.

Sequencing was performed on PBMCs. The receptors shown here come from a woman under 30 in good health.

There are a few counts of this clonotype. CDR3 region: CTSRLAGGNEQFF. In DNA, the CDR3 is TGCACCTCTAGGCTAGCGGGAGGCAATGAGCAGTTCTTC. This chain joins TRBV29-1 and TRBJ2-1; 11 bases match TRBD2. The CDR3 consists of 13 residues. Germline CDR1 reads SQVTM; CDR2 reads ANQGSEA.

A few counts support this clonotype. J is TRBJ1-5 and V is TRBV6-1; possible D gene TRBD1, 5 bases. The CDR3 loop spans 13 amino acids. V was shortened by 6 bases and J by 4 bases, with 10 bases between the two germline ends. CDR1 MNHNS and CDR2 SASEGT come from the germline V gene. CDR3 sequence (DNA): TGTGCCAGCAGCAGACAGCAAAATCAGCCCCAGCATTTT. As protein: CASSRQQNQPQHF.

The J gene is TRBJ1-5, the V gene TRBV19, with 8 positions matching TRBD1. The CDR3 spans 14 residues. The ends lost 7 bases at V and 5 bases at J; junction bases unmatched: 7. CDR1 and CDR2 from the germline V gene are LNHDA and SQIVND (reference sequence). The DNA of the CDR3 is TGTGCCAGTATGGGACAGGTAGGGGATCAGCCCCAGCATTTT. It yields the protein CASMGQVGDQPQHF.

This clonotype was found a few times. The chain joins TRBV2 to TRBJ2-5; D possibly corresponds to TRBD1 (5 bases). The CDR3 loop spans 14 amino acids. From germline, CDR1 is SNHLY and CDR2 FYNNEI. Trimming cost V 6 bases and J 7 bases, with 18 bases left between them. CDR3 region: CASSDQGLLGTQYF. CDR3 nucleotide sequence: TGTGCCAGCAGCGACCAGGGTCTCCTCGGGACCCAGTACTTC.

This clonotype was found many times. CDR3 in amino acids: CASSSLRPENTEAFF. CDR3 nucleotides: TGTGCCAGCAGTTCCCTGCGGCCGGAGAACACTGAAGCTTTCTTT. The chain uses TRBV7-8 and TRBJ1-1; D is unresolved. In germline, CDR1 is SGHVS, CDR2 FQNEAQ. The CDR3 runs 15 residues. V was trimmed by 6 bases and J by 1 base, leaving 15 bases between them.

The chain employs TRBV28 and TRBJ2-1, with 7 bases that match TRBD2. The CDR3 contains 17 residues. Germline V lookup: CDR1 MDHEN, CDR2 SYDVKM. The junction had 15 bases not matched to a gene; V was cut back by 5 bases and J by 5 bases. The CDR3 is CASSALGGGPKNNEQFF. DNA for the CDR3: TGTGCCAGCAGTGCCTTGGGGGGAGGGCCGAAAAACAATGAGCAGTTCTTC.

The V and J genes are TRBV7-9 and TRBJ1-1; the D gene is possibly TRBD1 (6 bases). The CDR3 totals 17 residues. CDR1 and CDR2 (germline): SEHNR, FQNEAQ (reference sequence). Trimming cost V 3 bases and J 0 bases, with 17 bases left between them. The CDR3 region is CASSFSGGRRMNTEAFF. The DNA for the CDR3 is TGTGCCAGCAGCTTTAGTGGGGGGCGCCGGATGAACACTGAAGCTTTCTTT.

This clonotype was counted between two and nine times. This chain links TRBV10-3 with TRBJ2-3; no clear D. Germline CDR1 ENHRY, CDR2 SYGVKD. Trimming stripped 3 bases from V and 6 bases from J, with 4 bases between. The length of the CDR3 is 11 residues. The DNA of the CDR3 is TGTGCCATCAGTGAAATGGATACGCAGTATTTT. Protein product: CAISEMDTQYF.

The rearrangement links TRBV2 to TRBJ2-1; TRBD2 might be the D (6 bases). V shed 1 base and J shed 1 base, with 8 bases lying between them. The CDR3 has 15 amino acids. Germline CDR1 and CDR2: SNHLY and FYNNEI. The CDR3 DNA follows: TGTGCCAGCAGTGAAGGGAGGGGTTCCTACAATGAGCAGTTCTTC. This translates into CASSEGRGSYNEQFF. Based on the CDR3 plus reference TRBV2 and TRBJ2-1, the full variable domain is EPEVTQTPSHQVTQMGQEVILRCVPISNHLYFYWYRQILGQKVEFLVSFYNNEISEKSEIFDDQFSVERPDGSNFTLKIRSTKLEDSAMYFCASSEGRGSYNEQFFGPGTRLTVL.

The gene calls are TRBV12-3 or TRBV12-4 and TRBJ2-1; D is possibly TRBD1 (6 bases). The CDR3 totals 16 residues. The ends were cut back, 2 bases at V and 0 bases at J, with 11 bases in the middle. The CDR3 DNA sequence: TGTGCCAGCAGTTTACCAGGGGCCAGCTCCTACAATGAGCAGTTCTTC. Translating gives CASSLPGASSYNEQFF.